This T cell receptor beta chain was recovered during a study of blood T cell repertoires in COVID-19. Study overall: Acute and convalescent COVID-19 samples came from the United States, Italy and Spain. Nucleic acid was either cDNA or gDNA, and it came from T cells, B-cell-depleted T cells, or PBMCs.

The CDR3 loop spans 13 amino acids. CDR1 and CDR2 from the germline V gene are SGHTA and FQGNSA. With 5 bases removed from V and 5 bases from J, the gap between germline ends came to 12 bases. Generated by immunoSEQ multiplex PCR, the TCRdb table keeps only in-frame clones and is missing some. The sample lists some 300,000 clones; approximately 80% were seen once. Material for sequencing was peripheral blood. The gene calls are TRBV7-2 and TRBJ1-2; D possibly corresponds to TRBD1 (5 bases). The source is a woman aged 50 to 65 with active or convalescent COVID-19. The CDR3 DNA sequence: TGTGCCAGCAGCCGACAGCTCCCGTATGGCTACACCTTC. It encodes CASSRQLPYGYTF.